This entry lists 24 T cell receptor beta chains sequenced from one sample in a study of T-cell memory formation after mild COVID-19. TCRdb re-called the 5' RACE reads through MiXCR, storing one row per CDR3 protein. The sample includes 130,000 to 150,000 distinct CDR3 sequences, about 19% seen only once; the top ten take around 2.4%. The sequenced material came from PBMCs or a T cell subset sorted from them (not recorded which). These receptors originate from an adult woman who had mild COVID-19 (a few samples of this study predate the infection). Cell type and time point are not known.

This clonotype was observed at least ten times. The CDR3: CATSDSRVSGELFF. CDR3 sequence (DNA): TGTGCCACCAGTGATTCCAGGGTATCCGGGGAGCTGTTTTTT. The rearrangement links TRBV24-1 to TRBJ2-2; possible D gene TRBD1, 5 bases. Germline-derived CDR1 and CDR2 are KGHDR and SFDVKD. The CDR3 loop spans 14 amino acids. V was shortened by 2 bases and J by 6 bases, with 9 bases between the two germline ends.

On this clonotype: At one of its ends the junction is not consistent with the germline gene, which may arise from a read error. The rearrangement uses TRBV20-1 and TRBJ2-3; D might be TRBD2 (6 bases). Germline loops: CDR1 DFQATT, CDR2 SNEGSKA (reference sequence). The CDR3 runs 14 residues. CDR3 nucleotide sequence: TGCAGTGCGCCCGTTAGCGGCAGCACAGGTACGCAGTATTTT. Translated, it gives CSAPVSGSTGTQYF.

This clonotype has only a few counts. The chain recombines TRBV7-9 with TRBJ1-2; D is undetermined. CDR3 size: 15 residues. V was shortened by 5 bases and J by 8 bases, with 21 bases between the two germline ends. The germline V gene has CDR1 SEHNR and CDR2 FQNEAQ (reference sequence). CDR3 sequence reads: CASSAVQAQSGGYTF. DNA of the CDR3: TGTGCCAGCAGCGCCGTGCAGGCCCAATCCGGGGGCTACACCTTC.

This clonotype was detected only a few times. This chain links TRBV12-3 or TRBV12-4 with TRBJ1-5; perhaps TRBD1 as D (6 bases). There are 12 residues in the CDR3. Trimming pared 7 bases from V and 7 bases from J, leaving 11 bases between. The CDR3 nucleotides read TGTGCCAGCAATAAAGGACAGCAGCCCCAGCATTTT. Protein: CASNKGQQPQHF.

The chain recombines TRBV4-3 with TRBJ2-2; TRBD1 matches at 7 bases. The CDR3 runs 15 residues. Germline assignment: CDR1 LGHNA and CDR2 YSLEER. After removal of 6 bases from V and 0 bases from J, the junction contained 4 bases not matched to a gene. CDR3 protein: CASSSGTANTGELFF. CDR3 sequence (DNA): TGCGCCAGCAGTTCCGGGACAGCGAACACCGGGGAGCTGTTTTTT.

This clonotype showed up just a few times. The V gene is TRBV6-5, the J gene TRBJ1-1; possible D gene TRBD1, 6 bases. V dropped 5 bases and J dropped 5 bases, with 12 bases sitting between them. CDR3 length: 13 amino acids. Germline values: CDR1 MNHEY, CDR2 SVGAGI. The CDR3: CASSTPDRTEAFF. CDR3 in DNA: TGTGCCAGCAGTACCCCGGACAGAACTGAAGCTTTCTTT.

The V gene is TRBV7-2, the J gene TRBJ2-4; D gene unclear. Between the trimmed V and J ends, which lost 5 bases and 0 bases, there was a span of 14 bases. CDR1 and CDR2 (germline): SGHTA, FQGNSA. The CDR3 is made up of 16 amino acids. The CDR3 bases are TGTGCCAGCAGCGCTGCGACTTTCCTAGCCAAAAACATTCAGTACTTC. Its translation is CASSAATFLAKNIQYF.

The CDR3 DNA sequence: TGTGCCAGTAGTATAAGAGGACAGCCTTATGGCTACACCTTC. It translates to CASSIRGQPYGYTF. This chain joins TRBV19 and TRBJ1-2; tentative D call: TRBD1 (6 bases). The CDR3 is made up of 14 amino acids. With 2 bases removed from V and 5 bases from J, the gap between germline ends came to 12 bases. The germline gives CDR1 LNHDA, CDR2 SQIVND (reference sequence). Full variable domain (remainder filled in from reference TRBV19 and TRBJ1-2): DGGITQSPKYLFRKEGQNVTLSCEQNLNHDAMYWYRQDPGQGLRLIYYSQIVNDFQKGDIAEGYSVSREKKESFPLTVTSAQKNPTAFYLCASSIRGQPYGYTFGSGTRLTVV.

This chain joins TRBV5-1 and TRBJ1-1; possibly TRBD1 for D (5 bases). V was trimmed by 3 bases and J by 8 bases, leaving 11 bases between them. Germline assignment: CDR1 SGHRS and CDR2 YFSETQ. The CDR3 covers 12 residues. CDR3 region: CASSSGHVEAFF. The CDR3 coding sequence is TGCGCCAGCAGCTCAGGACACGTCGAAGCTTTCTTT.

This clonotype was counted only a few times. The chain recombines TRBV7-2 with TRBJ2-3; 10 nucleotides line up with TRBD1. CDR1 is SGHTA and CDR2 is FQGNSA in the germline V gene. With V trimmed by 5 bases and J by 6 bases, 11 bases remained unmatched. The CDR3 loop spans 16 amino acids. Here the CDR3 DNA reads TGTGCCAGCAGCCTCCAAGGGACAGGGGTTACCGATACGCAGTATTTT. Its translation: CASSLQGTGVTDTQYF.

This chain connects TRBV7-9 to TRBJ2-3, with D tentatively TRBD2 (7 bases). V shed 2 bases and J shed 2 bases, with 11 bases lying between them. The V gene's germline CDR1 is SEHNR and CDR2 FQNEAQ (reference sequence). The CDR3 is 15 amino acids. The CDR3 region has the DNA TGTGCCAGCAGCTTAAAGGGGGGGTACACAGATACGCAGTATTTT. Its translation: CASSLKGGYTDTQYF.

V usage is TRBV24-1 and J usage is TRBJ2-7; 9 nucleotides align to TRBD1. This CDR3 contains 15 residues. The germline V gene encodes CDR1 KGHDR and CDR2 SFDVKD. The ends lost 4 bases at V and 2 bases at J; junction bases unmatched: 5. The CDR3 DNA is TGTGCCACCAGTGACCCCGGGACAGGGACCTACGAGCAGTACTTC. Encoded protein: CATSDPGTGTYEQYF.

This clonotype was detected a few times. The chain has TRBV2 and TRBJ2-3; D not certain. The CDR3 is 13 amino acids. V gave up 1 base and J gave up 0 bases, with 2 bases separating them. The germline gives CDR1 SNHLY, CDR2 FYNNEI. CDR3 amino acids: CASSEGSTDTQYF. DNA for the CDR3: TGTGCCAGCAGTGAAGGGAGCACAGATACGCAGTATTTT.

J is TRBJ1-1 and V is TRBV19, with no clear D. Germline assignment: CDR1 LNHDA and CDR2 SQIVND (reference sequence). This CDR3 spans 11 amino acids. V gave up 2 bases and J gave up 11 bases, with 9 bases separating them. Here the CDR3 DNA reads TGTGCCAGTAGTATACTACAGCAGGCTTTCTTT. It specifies CASSILQQAFF.

This clonotype was detected ten times or more. The junction differs from germline at one of its ends, possibly a read error. The chain has TRBV10-3 and TRBJ2-7; 8 nucleotides line up with TRBD1. CDR1 ENHRY and CDR2 SYGVKD come from the germline V gene. CDR3 length: 15 residues. The chain's CDR3 is CAISDRTGNSNEQYF. In DNA form, the CDR3 reads TGTGCCATCAGTGATCGGACAGGGAACTCCAACGAGCAGTACTTC.

V usage is TRBV11-2 and J usage is TRBJ2-1; D might be TRBD1 (6 bases). V dropped 5 bases and J dropped 8 bases, with 13 bases sitting between them. Germline-derived CDR1 and CDR2 are SGHAT and FQNNGV. The CDR3 contains 13 residues. This chain's CDR3 is CASSGTGIHEQFF. The CDR3 DNA is TGTGCCAGCAGCGGAACAGGGATCCATGAGCAGTTCTTC. The variable domain in full, with the rest retrieved from reference TRBV11-2 and TRBJ2-1, is EAGVAQSPRYKIIEKRQSVAFWCNPISGHATLYWYQQILGQGPKLLIQFQNNGVVDDSQLPKDRFSAERLKGVDSTLKIQPAKLEDSAVYLCASSGTGIHEQFFGPGTRLTVL.

The chain uses TRBV20-1 and TRBJ2-5; TRBD1 matches 9 bases. There are 11 residues in the CDR3. The junction had 4 bases not matched to a gene; V was cut back by 8 bases and J by 6 bases. Germline V gene lookup returns CDR1 DFQATT and CDR2 SNEGSKA (reference sequence). CDR3 in amino acids: CSTDRGKTQYF. For the CDR3, the DNA is TGCAGTACGGACAGGGGCAAGACCCAGTACTTC.

This clonotype showed up just a few times. The chain carries TRBV30 and TRBJ1-2, with unresolved D. The CDR3 has 15 amino acids. Trimming stripped 0 bases from V and 0 bases from J, with 11 bases between. Germline V gene lookup returns CDR1 GTSNPN and CDR2 SVGIG (reference sequence). The CDR3 loop reads CAWSVRRQANYGYTF. CDR3 DNA: TGTGCCTGGAGTGTACGCAGGCAGGCTAACTATGGCTACACCTTC.

This clonotype was picked up many times. This chain joins TRBV7-9 and TRBJ2-2, with D tentatively TRBD1 (6 bases). Deletions cut 5 bases from V and 0 bases from J, with 13 bases between. Germline V gene sequence: CDR1 SEHNR, CDR2 FQNEAQ (reference sequence). The CDR3 consists of 16 residues. CDR3 in amino acids: CASSIGQLANTGELFF. The CDR3 DNA follows: TGTGCCAGCAGCATAGGACAGCTCGCGAACACCGGGGAGCTGTTTTTT.

The CDR3 is CAWSRTASNQPQHF. CDR3 nucleotide sequence: TGTGCCTGGAGTAGGACAGCCAGTAATCAGCCCCAGCATTTT. The chain recombines TRBV30 with TRBJ1-5, with D possibly matching TRBD1 (6 bases). Trimming stripped 2 bases from V and 4 bases from J, with 12 bases between. The germline gives CDR1 GTSNPN, CDR2 SVGIG (reference sequence). This CDR3 has 14 amino acids.

The rearrangement uses TRBV12-3 or TRBV12-4 and TRBJ1-1; D gene ambiguous. Trimming removed 5 bases at V and 0 bases at J, with 10 bases between. The CDR3 contains 14 residues. CDR3 amino acids: CASSPNGLNTEAFF. DNA for the CDR3: TGTGCCAGCAGTCCAAACGGCCTGAACACTGAAGCTTTCTTT.

This clonotype was found a few times. This chain links TRBV7-2 with TRBJ1-1; TRBD1 might be the D (5 bases). Per the germline V gene, CDR1 is SGHTA and CDR2 is FQGNSA. Trimming pared 4 bases from V and 3 bases from J, leaving 9 bases between. The CDR3 is 13 residues long. CDR3 region: CASSSREDTEAFF. The DNA of the CDR3 is TGTGCCAGCAGCTCCAGGGAGGACACTGAAGCTTTCTTT.

This clonotype was counted between two and nine times. The rearrangement joins TRBV7-3 to TRBJ1-1; the D is unclear. V lost 5 bases, J lost 2 bases, and 9 bases lay in between. The germline V gene encodes CDR1 SGHTA and CDR2 FQGTGA. The CDR3 sequence is 13 residues long. The CDR3 DNA is TGTGCCAGCAGCCCCGGGTCCAACACTGAAGCTTTCTTT. Translating it yields CASSPGSNTEAFF.

The chain joins TRBV7-8 to TRBJ2-3; 7 bases are a match to TRBD2. J gave up 0 bases and V 4 bases, and 7 bases lay outside the gene matches. The CDR3 consists of 16 residues. The germline V gene encodes CDR1 SGHVS and CDR2 FQNEAQ. The CDR3 sequence is CASSSTLALSTDTQYF. The CDR3 DNA sequence: TGTGCCAGCAGCTCAACACTAGCGCTTAGCACAGATACGCAGTATTTT.